This T cell receptor beta chain was sequenced for a study of graft-versus-host responses after intestinal transplantation. Study-wide context: Among the recipients, all got anti-thymocyte globulin induction and then tacrolimus and steroids for approximately 3 years. Study results and caveats: When patients had graft-donor T cell macrochimerism, their allografts held high graft-versus-host to host-versus-graft clonal ratios.

Co-plating was performed using around 200,000 CFSE-labeled responder cells and around 200,000 irradiated, violet-dye-labeled stimulator cells. The germline V gene has CDR1 MDHEN and CDR2 SYDVKM. This CDR3 is 11 amino acids long. V lost 4 bases, J lost 5 bases, and 6 bases lay in between. Using immunoSEQ multiplex PCR, the repertoire was profiled, and TCRdb retains in-frame clones only, with some absent. The sample yields about 4,900 clones, over 25% seen once. This specimen was alloreactive CD8+ T cells from a mixed lymphocyte reaction culture, taken before intestinal transplant. As to subset: CFSE-low proliferating T cells sorted from roughly six-day pre-transplant mixed lymphocyte reaction (GvH or HvG direction). This clonotype was obtained from a human patient who received an intestinal transplant. The chain couples TRBV28 to TRBJ2-7, with D possibly being TRBD1 or TRBD2 (5 bases each). CDR3 in DNA: TGTGCCAGCAGTTGGGGGAACGAGCAGTACTTC. Its protein product is CASSWGNEQYF.